This T cell receptor beta chain was found in a study of blood T cell repertoires in COVID-19. V was pared by 0 bases and J by 7 bases, with 10 bases of the junction left unmatched. This CDR3 contains 16 residues. The V gene's germline CDR1 is GTSNPN and CDR2 SVGIG (reference sequence). Measured with immunoSEQ multiplex PCR; TCRdb has only the in-frame clones, and not every one. The data contain about 130,000 clones, approximately 80% of them singletons. The sequenced material came from peripheral blood. The TCR sequence derives from a woman aged 55-70 years with acute or convalescent COVID-19. J is TRBJ2-5 and V is TRBV30; the match to TRBD1 covers 11 bases. CDR3 protein: CAWSVLGTGGPGTQYF. The CDR3 DNA is TGTGCCTGGAGTGTACTCGGGACAGGGGGGCCCGGGACCCAGTACTTC. Variable domain in full (rest from reference TRBV30 and TRBJ2-5): SQTIHQWPATLVQPVGSPLSLECTVEGTSNPNLYWYRQAAGRGLQLLFYSVGIGQISSEVPQNLSASRPQDRQFILSSKKLLLSDSGFYLCAWSVLGTGGPGTQYFGPGTRLLVL.